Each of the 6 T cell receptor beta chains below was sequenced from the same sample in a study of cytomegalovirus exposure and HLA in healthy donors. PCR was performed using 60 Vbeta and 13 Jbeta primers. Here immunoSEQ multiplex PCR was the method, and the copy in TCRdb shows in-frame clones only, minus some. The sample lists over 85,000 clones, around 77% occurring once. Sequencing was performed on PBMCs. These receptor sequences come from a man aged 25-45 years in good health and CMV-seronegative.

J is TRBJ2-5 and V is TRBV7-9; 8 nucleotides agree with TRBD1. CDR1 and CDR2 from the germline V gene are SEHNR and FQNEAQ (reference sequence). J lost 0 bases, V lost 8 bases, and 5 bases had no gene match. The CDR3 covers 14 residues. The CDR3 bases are TGTGCCAGCGTAGGGACAGGATACCAAGAGACCCAGTACTTC. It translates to CASVGTGYQETQYF. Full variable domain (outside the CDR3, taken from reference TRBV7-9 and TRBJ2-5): DTGVSQNPRHKITKRGQNVTFRCDPISEHNRLYWYRQTLGQGPEFLTYFQNEAQLEKSRLLSDRFSAERPKGSFSTLEIQRTEQGDSAMYLCASVGTGYQETQYFGPGTRLLVL.

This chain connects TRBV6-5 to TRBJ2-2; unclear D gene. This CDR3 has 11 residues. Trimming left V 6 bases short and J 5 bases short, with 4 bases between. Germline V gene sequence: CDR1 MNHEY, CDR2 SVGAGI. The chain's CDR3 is CASSRTGELFF. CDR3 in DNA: TGTGCCAGCAGCAGAACCGGGGAGCTGTTTTTT.

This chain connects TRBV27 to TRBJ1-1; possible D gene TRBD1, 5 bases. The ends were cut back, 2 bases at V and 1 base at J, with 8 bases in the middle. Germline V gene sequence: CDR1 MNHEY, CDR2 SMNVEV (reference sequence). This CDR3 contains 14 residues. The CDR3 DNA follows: TGTGCCAGCAGTTTAGGCAGGGCGAACACTGAAGCTTTCTTT. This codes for CASSLGRANTEAFF.

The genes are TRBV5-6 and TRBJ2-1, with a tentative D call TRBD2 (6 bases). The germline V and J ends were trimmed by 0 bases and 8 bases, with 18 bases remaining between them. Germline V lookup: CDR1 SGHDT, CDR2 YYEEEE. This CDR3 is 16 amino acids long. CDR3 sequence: CASSLESGRGGYEQFF. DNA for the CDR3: TGTGCCAGCAGCTTGGAATCCGGGAGAGGAGGCTATGAGCAGTTCTTC.

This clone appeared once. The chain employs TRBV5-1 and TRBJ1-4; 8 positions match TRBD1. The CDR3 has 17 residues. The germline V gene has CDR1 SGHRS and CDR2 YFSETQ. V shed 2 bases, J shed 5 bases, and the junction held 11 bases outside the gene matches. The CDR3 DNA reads TGCGCCAGCAGCTTTCTACCCCCCGGACAGGGAAATGAAAAACTGTTTTTT. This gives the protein CASSFLPPGQGNEKLFF. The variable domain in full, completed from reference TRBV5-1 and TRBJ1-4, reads KAGVTQTPRYLIKTRGQQVTLSCSPISGHRSVSWYQQTPGQGLQFLFEYFSETQRNKGNFPGRFSGRQFSNSRSEMNVSTLELGDSALYLCASSFLPPGQGNEKLFFGSGTQLSVL.

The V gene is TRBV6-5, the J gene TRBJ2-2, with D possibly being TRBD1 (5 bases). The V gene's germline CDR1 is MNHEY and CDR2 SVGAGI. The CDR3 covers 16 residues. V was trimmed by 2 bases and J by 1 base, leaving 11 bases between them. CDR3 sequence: CASSYIGAGNTGELFF. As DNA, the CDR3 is TGTGCCAGCAGTTACATTGGGGCAGGGAACACCGGGGAGCTGTTTTTT.